Below, 14 T cell receptor beta chains from the same sample are listed, as sequenced in a study of cytomegalovirus exposure and HLA in healthy donors. The PCR was carried out with 60 Vbeta primers and 13 Jbeta primers. The protocol was immunoSEQ multiplex PCR, while the TCRdb copy is restricted to in-frame clones and leaves out a portion. The sample consists of some 93,000 clones, approximately 81% of them appearing once. The sequenced sample consisted of PBMCs. The receptors stem from a woman between 40 and 55 years old in good health and CMV-seronegative.

The J gene is TRBJ2-7, the V gene TRBV6-1; D may be TRBD1 (6 bases). V lost 2 bases, J lost 2 bases, and 16 bases lay in between. The CDR3 loop spans 16 amino acids. The germline V gene has CDR1 MNHNS and CDR2 SASEGT. The CDR3 sequence is CASSEQITGRAYEQYF. The CDR3 DNA follows: TGTGCCAGCAGTGAACAGATAACAGGGCGGGCCTACGAGCAGTACTTC.

V and J are TRBV2 and TRBJ2-7; TRBD2 is a possible D gene (6 bases). Germline V gives CDR1 SNHLY, CDR2 FYNNEI. Trimming shortened V by 3 bases and J by 2 bases, and 8 bases separated the two germline ends. The CDR3 contains 13 residues. CDR3 nucleotide sequence: TGTGCCAGCAGTGAGAGGACTACCTACGAGCAGTACTTC. Encoded protein: CASSERTTYEQYF.

This rearrangement joins TRBV18 to TRBJ2-1, with 11 nucleotides matching TRBD2. With V trimmed by 3 bases and J by 15 bases, 7 bases remained unmatched. Germline CDR1 KGHSH, CDR2 LQKENI. The CDR3 is 13 residues long. CDR3 sequence reads: CASSPDTSGSPFF. CDR3 nucleotides: TGTGCCAGCTCACCCGATACTAGCGGGAGTCCGTTCTTC.

This chain uses TRBV14 with TRBJ2-7; 7 bases agree with TRBD1. In germline, CDR1 is SGHDN, CDR2 FVKESK. The CDR3 runs to 14 residues. Trimming took 4 bases from V and 4 from J; bases not matched to a gene: 7. CDR3 region: CASSRRQGRYEQYF. As DNA, the CDR3 is TGTGCCAGCAGCCGTAGACAGGGTCGGTACGAGCAGTACTTC.

This clone came up a few times. The rearrangement joins TRBV5-1 to TRBJ2-1; a weak D match, TRBD2 (6 bases). V was cut by 4 bases and J by 5 bases, with 10 bases left in between. Germline V gene lookup returns CDR1 SGHRS and CDR2 YFSETQ. The CDR3 sequence is 13 residues long. Written as DNA, the CDR3 is TGCGCCAGCAGCGAGCCGGGGGACAATGAGCAGTTCTTC. Its protein is CASSEPGDNEQFF.

The rearrangement uses TRBV2 and TRBJ1-1, with D hard to call. Germline values: CDR1 SNHLY, CDR2 FYNNEI. The CDR3 runs to 12 residues. V shed 8 bases and J shed 4 bases, with 11 bases lying between them. CDR3 nucleotides: TGTGCCAGCGGAATACAGACCACTGAAGCTTTCTTT. The encoded protein is CASGIQTTEAFF.

The CDR3 is CASSQGSWAFF. The CDR3 DNA is TGTGCCAGCAGCCAGGGCTCTTGGGCGTTCTTC. This chain connects TRBV5-4 to TRBJ2-1; tentatively, D is TRBD1 (5 bases). The V end lost 4 bases, the J end lost 15 bases, and 14 bases lay between the germline ends. This CDR3 has 11 residues. Germline V lookup: CDR1 SGHNT, CDR2 YYREEE (reference sequence).

This chain uses TRBV7-3 with TRBJ2-1, with 8 nucleotides matching TRBD1. The CDR3 runs 13 residues. Losses at the gene ends were 2 bases for V and 9 bases for J; bases not matched to a gene: 3. Per germline, CDR1 SGHTA and CDR2 FQGTGA. The CDR3 here is CASSLLTGGEQFF. CDR3 bases: TGTGCCAGCAGCTTATTAACAGGGGGTGAGCAGTTCTTC.

The chain combines TRBV28 with TRBJ2-5; TRBD2 matches at 12 bases. V lost 6 bases, J lost 7 bases, and 18 bases stayed unmatched. The CDR3 spans 18 residues. Germline V CDR1 and CDR2: MDHEN, SYDVKM. CDR3: CASRVQGSGLAGHGTQYF. The DNA for the CDR3 is TGTGCCAGCAGAGTCCAGGGGTCGGGACTAGCGGGCCACGGGACCCAGTACTTC. Supplemented by reference TRBV28 and TRBJ2-5, the full variable domain reads DVKVTQSSRYLVKRTGEKVFLECVQDMDHENMFWYRQDPGLGLRLIYFSYDVKMKEKGDIPEGYSVSREKKERFSLILESASTNQTSMYLCASRVQGSGLAGHGTQYFGPGTRLLVL.

This rearrangement joins TRBV5-6 to TRBJ2-7, with 12 bases lining up with TRBD2. The germline V gene encodes CDR1 SGHDT and CDR2 YYEEEE. V was pared by 0 bases and J by 7 bases, with 8 bases of the junction left unmatched. The CDR3 runs 16 residues. The CDR3 region has the DNA TGTGCCAGCAGCTTGGCCAGACTAGCGGGAGCTCGGGAGCAGTACTTC. It translates to CASSLARLAGAREQYF.

Ten or more counts support this clone. The rearrangement joins TRBV4-1 to TRBJ2-7; D might be TRBD2 (7 bases). CDR1 MGHRA and CDR2 YSYEKL come from the germline V gene. CDR3 length: 16 residues. V shed 4 bases and J shed 3 bases, with 19 bases lying between them. CDR3 sequence reads: CASSREGGELDYEQYF. CDR3 nucleotides: TGCGCCAGCAGCCGGGAGGGGGGTGAACTAGACTACGAGCAGTACTTC.

This clone has a single count. V usage is TRBV27 and J usage is TRBJ2-3; D may be TRBD1 (6 bases). The germline V gene has CDR1 MNHEY and CDR2 SMNVEV (reference sequence). This CDR3 spans 16 amino acids. V shed 4 bases and J shed 0 bases, with 14 bases lying between them. The CDR3 is CASSSLLGASTDTQYF. In DNA form, the CDR3 reads TGTGCCAGCAGTTCCCTTCTGGGGGCCAGCACAGATACGCAGTATTTT.

The rearrangement links TRBV7-2 to TRBJ2-5, with 9 nucleotides matching TRBD2. V was pared by 3 bases and J by 6 bases, with 8 bases of the junction left unmatched. CDR1 is SGHTA, CDR2 FQGNSA, per germline. The CDR3 extends over 15 amino acids. The CDR3 loop is CASSFGLAGSQTQYF. CDR3 DNA sequence: TGTGCCAGCAGCTTCGGCCTAGCGGGATCACAGACCCAGTACTTC.

This CDR3 reads CASSSGDYSNQPQHF. The CDR3 nucleotides read TGTGCCAGCAGTTCAGGGGATTATAGCAATCAGCCCCAGCATTTT. This rearrangement joins TRBV7-9 to TRBJ1-5; TRBD1 is a possible D gene (6 bases). Germline V gene data show CDR1 as SEHNR and CDR2 as FQNEAQ (reference sequence). V was clipped by 6 bases and J by 0 bases, with 12 bases between them. CDR3 length: 15 residues. Based on the CDR3 plus reference TRBV7-9 and TRBJ1-5, the full variable domain is DTGVSQNPRHKITKRGQNVTFRCDPISEHNRLYWYRQTLGQGPEFLTYFQNEAQLEKSRLLSDRFSAERPKGSFSTLEIQRTEQGDSAMYLCASSSGDYSNQPQHFGDGTRLSIL.